This TCR beta chain emerged from a study of radiotherapy plus CTLA-4 blockade in lung cancer. About the research overall: Objective responses were documented in around 19% of patients, with disease control in about 28%. The study's findings and limits: Tumor-origin TCR clones grew in blood after radiotherapy plus ipilimumab. How blood T cell clones changed early, along with interferon-beta, reportedly forecast response best.

About this clone: Antigen unknown.

People whose metastatic non-small-cell lung cancer was chemo-refractory got focal radiation along with CTLA-4 blockade by ipilimumab. Assay used: immunoSEQ multiplex PCR; TCRdb lists only in-frame clones, some missing. The data hold over 75,000 clones, with under 90% observed a single time. The CDR3 consists of 13 residues. The V gene's germline CDR1 is SEHNR and CDR2 FQNEAQ (reference sequence). The ends were cut back, 6 bases at V and 2 bases at J, with 9 bases in the middle. This specimen consisted of peripheral blood, obtained from a patient treated with radiotherapy plus ipilimumab. The clonotype originates from a human donor with non-small cell lung cancer who had stable disease on radiotherapy plus ipilimumab. The chain joins TRBV7-9 to TRBJ2-3; D is possibly TRBD2 (6 bases). Written as DNA, the CDR3 is TGTGCCAGCAGAGGGGACTCCACAGATACGCAGTATTTT. Translating gives CASRGDSTDTQYF.